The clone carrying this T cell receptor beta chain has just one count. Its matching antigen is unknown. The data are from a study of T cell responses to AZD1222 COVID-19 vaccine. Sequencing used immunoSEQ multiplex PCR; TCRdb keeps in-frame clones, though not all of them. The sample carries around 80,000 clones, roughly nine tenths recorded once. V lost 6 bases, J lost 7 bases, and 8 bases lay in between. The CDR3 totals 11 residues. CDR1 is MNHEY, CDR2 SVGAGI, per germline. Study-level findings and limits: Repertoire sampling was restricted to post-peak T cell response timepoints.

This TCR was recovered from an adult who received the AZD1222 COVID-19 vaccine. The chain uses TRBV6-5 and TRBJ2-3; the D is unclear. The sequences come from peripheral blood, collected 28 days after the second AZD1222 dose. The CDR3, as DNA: TGTGCCAGCAGCCTGTCCAATACGCAGTATTTT. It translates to CASSLSNTQYF.